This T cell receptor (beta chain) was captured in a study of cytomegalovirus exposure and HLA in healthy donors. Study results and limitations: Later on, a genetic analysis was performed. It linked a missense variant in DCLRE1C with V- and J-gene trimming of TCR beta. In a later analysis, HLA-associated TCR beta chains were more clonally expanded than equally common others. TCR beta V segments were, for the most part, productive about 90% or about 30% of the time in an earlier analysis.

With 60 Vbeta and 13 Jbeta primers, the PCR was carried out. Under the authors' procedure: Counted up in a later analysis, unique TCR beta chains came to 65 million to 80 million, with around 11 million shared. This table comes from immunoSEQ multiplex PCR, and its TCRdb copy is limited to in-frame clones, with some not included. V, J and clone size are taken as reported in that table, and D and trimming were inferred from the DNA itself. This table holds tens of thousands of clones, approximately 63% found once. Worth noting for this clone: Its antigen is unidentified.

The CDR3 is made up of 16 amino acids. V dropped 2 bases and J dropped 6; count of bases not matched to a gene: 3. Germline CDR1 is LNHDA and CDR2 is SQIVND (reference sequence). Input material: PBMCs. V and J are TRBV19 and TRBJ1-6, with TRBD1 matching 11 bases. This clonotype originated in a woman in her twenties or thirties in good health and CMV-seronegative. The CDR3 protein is CASSIIGQGANSPLHF. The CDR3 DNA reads TGTGCCAGTAGTATAATCGGACAGGGGGCTAATTCACCCCTCCACTTT.